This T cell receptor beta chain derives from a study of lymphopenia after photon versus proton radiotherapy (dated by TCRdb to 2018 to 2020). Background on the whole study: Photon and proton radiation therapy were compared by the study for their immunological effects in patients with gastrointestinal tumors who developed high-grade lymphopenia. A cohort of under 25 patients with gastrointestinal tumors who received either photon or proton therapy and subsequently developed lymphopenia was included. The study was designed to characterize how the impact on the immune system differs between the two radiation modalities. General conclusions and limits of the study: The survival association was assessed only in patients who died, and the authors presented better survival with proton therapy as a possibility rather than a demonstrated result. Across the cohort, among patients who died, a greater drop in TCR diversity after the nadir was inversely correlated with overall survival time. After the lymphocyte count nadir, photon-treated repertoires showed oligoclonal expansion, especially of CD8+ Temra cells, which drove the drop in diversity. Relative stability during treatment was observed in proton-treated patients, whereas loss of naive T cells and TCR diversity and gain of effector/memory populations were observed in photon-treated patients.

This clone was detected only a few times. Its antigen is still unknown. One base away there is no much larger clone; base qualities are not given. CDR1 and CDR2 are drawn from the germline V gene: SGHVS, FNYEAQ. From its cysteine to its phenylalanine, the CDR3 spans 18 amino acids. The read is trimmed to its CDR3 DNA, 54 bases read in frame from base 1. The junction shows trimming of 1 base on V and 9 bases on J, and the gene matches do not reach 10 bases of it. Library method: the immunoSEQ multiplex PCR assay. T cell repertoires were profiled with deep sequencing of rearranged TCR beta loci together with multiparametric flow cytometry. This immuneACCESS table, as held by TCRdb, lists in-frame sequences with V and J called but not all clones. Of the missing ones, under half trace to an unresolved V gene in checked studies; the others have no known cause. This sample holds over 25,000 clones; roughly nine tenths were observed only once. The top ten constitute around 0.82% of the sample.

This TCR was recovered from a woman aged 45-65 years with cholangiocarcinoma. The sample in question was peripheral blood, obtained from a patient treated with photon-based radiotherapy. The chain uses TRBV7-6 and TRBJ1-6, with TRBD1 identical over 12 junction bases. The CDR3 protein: CASSLGDRGRTVGSPLHF. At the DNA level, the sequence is TGTGCCAGCAGCTTAGGGGACAGGGGGCGCACCGTAGGTTCACCCCTCCACTTT. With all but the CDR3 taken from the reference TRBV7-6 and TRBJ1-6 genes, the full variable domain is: GAGVSQSPRYKVTKRGQDVALRCDPISGHVSLYWYRQALGQGPEFLTYFNYEAQQDKSGLPNDRFSAERPEGSISTLTIQRTEQRDSAMYRCASSLGDRGRTVGSPLHFGNGTRLTVT.